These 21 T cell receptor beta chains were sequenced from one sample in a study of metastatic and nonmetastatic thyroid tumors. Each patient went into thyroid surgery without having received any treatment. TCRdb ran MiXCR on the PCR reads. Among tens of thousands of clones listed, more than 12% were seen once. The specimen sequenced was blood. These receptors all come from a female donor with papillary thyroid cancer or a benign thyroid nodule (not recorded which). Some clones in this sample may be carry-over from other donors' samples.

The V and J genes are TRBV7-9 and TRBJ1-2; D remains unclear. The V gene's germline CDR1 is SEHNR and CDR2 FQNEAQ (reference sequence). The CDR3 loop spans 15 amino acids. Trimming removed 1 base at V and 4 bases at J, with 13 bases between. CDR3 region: CASSLVPWLGYGYTF. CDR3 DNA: TGTGCCAGCAGCTTAGTTCCGTGGCTGGGCTATGGCTACACCTTC.

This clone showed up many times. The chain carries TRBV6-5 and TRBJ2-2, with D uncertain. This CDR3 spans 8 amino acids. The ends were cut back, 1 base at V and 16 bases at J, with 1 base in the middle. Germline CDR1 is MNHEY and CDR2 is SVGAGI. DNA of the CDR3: TGTGCCAGCAGTTACTGGTTTTTT. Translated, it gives CASSYWFF.

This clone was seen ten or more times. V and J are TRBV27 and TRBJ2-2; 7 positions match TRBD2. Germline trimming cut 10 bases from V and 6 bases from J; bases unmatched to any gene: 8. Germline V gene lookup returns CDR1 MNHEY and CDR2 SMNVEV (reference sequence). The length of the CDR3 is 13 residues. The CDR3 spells CATKGGEAGELFF. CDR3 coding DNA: TGTGCCACAAAGGGAGGGGAGGCCGGGGAGCTGTTTTTT.

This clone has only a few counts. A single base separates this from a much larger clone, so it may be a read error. The CDR3 region has the DNA TGCAGTGCACGTTTTCAAGGGGGCGCCGGGAATTCACCCCTCTACTTT. Protein product: CSARFQGGAGNSPLYF. The chain uses TRBV20-1 and TRBJ1-6; 7 bases line up with TRBD1. The germline gives CDR1 DFQATT, CDR2 SNEGSKA (reference sequence). The CDR3 sequence is 16 residues long.

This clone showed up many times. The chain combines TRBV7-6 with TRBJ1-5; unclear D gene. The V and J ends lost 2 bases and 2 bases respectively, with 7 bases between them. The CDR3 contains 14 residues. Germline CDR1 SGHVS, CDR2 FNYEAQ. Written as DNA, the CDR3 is TGTGCCAGCAGCTTATTGCGGGGCAATCAGCCCCAGCATTTT. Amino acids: CASSLLRGNQPQHF.

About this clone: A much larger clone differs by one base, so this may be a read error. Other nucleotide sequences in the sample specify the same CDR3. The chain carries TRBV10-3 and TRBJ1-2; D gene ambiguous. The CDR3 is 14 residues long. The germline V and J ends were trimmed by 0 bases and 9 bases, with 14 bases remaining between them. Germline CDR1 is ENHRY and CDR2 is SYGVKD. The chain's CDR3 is CAISESPLGGSYTF. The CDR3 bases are TGTGCCATCAGTGAGTCTCCCTTGGGCGGGAGCTACACCTTC.

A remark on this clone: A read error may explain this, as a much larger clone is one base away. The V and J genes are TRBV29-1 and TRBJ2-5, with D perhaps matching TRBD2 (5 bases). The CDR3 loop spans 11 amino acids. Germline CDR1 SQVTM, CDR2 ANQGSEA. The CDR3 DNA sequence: TGCAACGTCGACTCGGGGGAGACCCAGTACTTC. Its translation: CNVDSGETQYF.

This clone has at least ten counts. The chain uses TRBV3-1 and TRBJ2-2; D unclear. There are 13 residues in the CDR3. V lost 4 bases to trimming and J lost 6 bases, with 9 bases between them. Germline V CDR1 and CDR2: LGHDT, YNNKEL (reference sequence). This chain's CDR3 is CASSLDGAGELFF. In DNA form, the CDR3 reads TGTGCCAGCAGCCTCGACGGAGCCGGGGAGCTGTTTTTT.

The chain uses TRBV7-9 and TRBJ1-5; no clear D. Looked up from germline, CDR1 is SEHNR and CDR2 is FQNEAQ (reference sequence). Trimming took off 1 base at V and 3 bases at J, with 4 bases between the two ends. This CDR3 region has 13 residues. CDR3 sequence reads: CASSLDVNQPQHF. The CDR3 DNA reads TGTGCCAGCAGCTTAGACGTCAATCAGCCCCAGCATTTT.

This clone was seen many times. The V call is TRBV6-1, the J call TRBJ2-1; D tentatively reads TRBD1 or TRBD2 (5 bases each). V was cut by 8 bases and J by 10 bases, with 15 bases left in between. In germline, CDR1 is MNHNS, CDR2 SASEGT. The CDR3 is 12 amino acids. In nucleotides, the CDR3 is TGTGCCAGCGGGGACGGGGTTGGGGAGCAGTTCTTC. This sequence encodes CASGDGVGEQFF.

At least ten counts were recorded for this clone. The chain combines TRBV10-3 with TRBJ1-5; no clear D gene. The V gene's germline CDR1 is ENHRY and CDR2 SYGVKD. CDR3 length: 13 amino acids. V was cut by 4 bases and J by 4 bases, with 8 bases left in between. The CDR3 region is CAISVAGNQPQHF. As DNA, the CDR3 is TGTGCCATCAGTGTAGCGGGGAATCAGCCCCAGCATTTT.

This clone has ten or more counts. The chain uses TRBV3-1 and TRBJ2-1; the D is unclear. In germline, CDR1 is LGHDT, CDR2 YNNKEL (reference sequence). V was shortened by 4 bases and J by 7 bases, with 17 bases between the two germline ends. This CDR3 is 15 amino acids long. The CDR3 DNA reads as TGTGCCAGCAGCCCCCCCCATAGCTTTGAGAATGAGCAGTTCTTC. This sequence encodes CASSPPHSFENEQFF.

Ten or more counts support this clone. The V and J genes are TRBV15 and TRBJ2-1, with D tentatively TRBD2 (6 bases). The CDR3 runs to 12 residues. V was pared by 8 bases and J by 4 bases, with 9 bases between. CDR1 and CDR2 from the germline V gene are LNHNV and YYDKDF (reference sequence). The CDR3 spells CATALAYNEQFF. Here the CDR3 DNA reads TGTGCCACCGCGCTAGCGTACAATGAGCAGTTCTTC.

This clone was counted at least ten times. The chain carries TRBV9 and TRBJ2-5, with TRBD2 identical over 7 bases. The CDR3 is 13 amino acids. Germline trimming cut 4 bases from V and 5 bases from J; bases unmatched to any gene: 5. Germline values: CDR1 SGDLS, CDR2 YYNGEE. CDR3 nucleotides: TGTGCCAGCAGCTGGGCCGGGGGGGAGACCCAGTACTTC. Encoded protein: CASSWAGGETQYF.

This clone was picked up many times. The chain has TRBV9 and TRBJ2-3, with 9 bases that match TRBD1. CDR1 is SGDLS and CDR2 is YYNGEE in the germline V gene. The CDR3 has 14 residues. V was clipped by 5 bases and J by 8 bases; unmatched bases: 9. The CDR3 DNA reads TGTGCCAGCAGAGGGACAGGGCAGCGTGGTACGCAGTATTTT. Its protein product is CASRGTGQRGTQYF.

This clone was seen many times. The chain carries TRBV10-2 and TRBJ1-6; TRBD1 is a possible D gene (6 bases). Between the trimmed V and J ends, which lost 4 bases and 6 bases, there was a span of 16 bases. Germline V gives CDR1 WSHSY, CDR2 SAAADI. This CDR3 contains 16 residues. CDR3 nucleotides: TGCGCCAGCAGTGGAATTACAGGGTACGGTAATTCACCCCTCCACTTT. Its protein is CASSGITGYGNSPLHF.

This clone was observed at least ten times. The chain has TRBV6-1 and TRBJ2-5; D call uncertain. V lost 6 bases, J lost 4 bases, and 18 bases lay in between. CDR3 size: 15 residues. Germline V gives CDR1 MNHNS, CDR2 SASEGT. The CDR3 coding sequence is TGTGCCAGCAGCCATACCGACTCTCCAGGAGAGACCCAGTACTTC. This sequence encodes CASSHTDSPGETQYF.

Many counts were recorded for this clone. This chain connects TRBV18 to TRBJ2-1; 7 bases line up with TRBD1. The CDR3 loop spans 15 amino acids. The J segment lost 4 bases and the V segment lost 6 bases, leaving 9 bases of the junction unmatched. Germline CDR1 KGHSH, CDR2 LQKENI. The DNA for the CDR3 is TGTGCCAGCTCGACACAGGGGTTAGGTTACAATGAGCAGTTCTTC. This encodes CASSTQGLGYNEQFF.

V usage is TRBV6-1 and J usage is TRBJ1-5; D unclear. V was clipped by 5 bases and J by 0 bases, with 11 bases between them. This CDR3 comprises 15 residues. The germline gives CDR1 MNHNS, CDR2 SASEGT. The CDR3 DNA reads TGTGCCAGCAGTCAATGGAACTGTAGCAATCAGCCCCAGCATTTT. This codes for CASSQWNCSNQPQHF.

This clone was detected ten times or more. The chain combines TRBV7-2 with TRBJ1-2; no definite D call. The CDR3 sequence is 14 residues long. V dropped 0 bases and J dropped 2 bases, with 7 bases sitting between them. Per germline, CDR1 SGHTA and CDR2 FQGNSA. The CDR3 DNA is TGTGCCAGCAGCTTAGCCAGGACGAACTATGGCTACACCTTC. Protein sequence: CASSLARTNYGYTF.

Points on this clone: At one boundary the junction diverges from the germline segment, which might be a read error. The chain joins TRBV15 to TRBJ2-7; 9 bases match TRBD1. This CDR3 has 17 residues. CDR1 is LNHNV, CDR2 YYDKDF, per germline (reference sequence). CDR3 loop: CATSTDRQGGVSYDQYF. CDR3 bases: TGTGCCACCAGCACCGACCGACAGGGGGGAGTGTCCTACGATCAGTACTTC.